These T cell receptor beta chains were read from a single sample in a study of cytomegalovirus exposure and HLA in healthy donors. Sequencing was performed with immunoSEQ multiplex PCR; in TCRdb, only in-frame clones are kept and a portion is missing. Of 120,000 to 150,000 clones listed, 61% are singletons. Material: PBMCs. All receptors derive from a male donor in good health and CMV-seronegative. Each CDR3 is given with its conserved first and last residue. The D gene is left open where the match is weak. Clone size is shown for a subset of rows, as once, few, many or a class of expanded clone.

d_gene: NA; j_gene: TRBJ1-1; abundance: NA; v_gene: TRBV5-1; CDR3aa: CASSLDIRVNTEAFF; CDR3nt: TGCGCCAGCAGCTTGGATATTCGGGTGAACACTGAAGCTTTCTTT
d_gene: NA; j_gene: TRBJ2-7; abundance: NA; v_gene: TRBV7-6; CDR3aa: CASSLALSTGDTYEQYF; CDR3nt: TGTGCCAGCAGCTTAGCTTTATCTACCGGGGATACATACGAGCAGTACTTC
d_gene: TRBD1; j_gene: TRBJ2-7; abundance: few; v_gene: TRBV10-3; CDR3aa: CAISVGTGELAYEQYF; CDR3nt: TGTGCCATCAGTGTGGGGACAGGAGAACTAGCCTACGAGCAGTACTTC
d_gene: NA; j_gene: TRBJ1-1; abundance: NA; v_gene: TRBV19; CDR3aa: CASSIIPGQGSTEAFF; CDR3nt: TGTGCCAGTAGTATAATTCCCGGTCAGGGGAGTACTGAAGCTTTCTTT
d_gene: NA; j_gene: TRBJ1-5; abundance: NA; v_gene: TRBV5-1; CDR3aa: CASSLVGDQPQHF; CDR3nt: TGCGCCAGCAGCTTGGTCGGAGATCAGCCCCAGCATTTT
d_gene: TRBD2; j_gene: TRBJ2-2; abundance: few; v_gene: TRBV27; CDR3aa: CASSPTSGGLTGELFF; CDR3nt: TGTGCCAGCAGTCCAACTAGCGGGGGCCTCACCGGGGAGCTGTTTTTT
d_gene: NA; j_gene: TRBJ1-6; abundance: few; v_gene: TRBV30; CDR3aa: CASPGGGDLFSPLHF; CDR3nt: TGTGCCTCGCCTGGAGGAGGGGATCTTTTCTCACCCCTCCACTTT
d_gene: TRBD1; j_gene: TRBJ2-2; abundance: NA; v_gene: TRBV2; CDR3aa: CASSADRATNTGELFF; CDR3nt: TGTGCCAGCAGTGCGGACAGGGCAACGAACACCGGGGAGCTGTTTTTT
d_gene: NA; j_gene: TRBJ2-3; abundance: few; v_gene: TRBV4-3; CDR3aa: CASSRQGRVSTDTQYF; CDR3nt: TGCGCCAGCAGCCGGCAAGGGCGGGTAAGCACAGATACGCAGTATTTT
d_gene: TRBD1; j_gene: TRBJ1-2; abundance: NA; v_gene: TRBV7-2; CDR3aa: CASSLGGDRTYGYTF; CDR3nt: TGTGCCAGCAGCTTAGGGGGGGACAGGACCTATGGCTACACCTTC
d_gene: TRBD2; j_gene: TRBJ2-7; abundance: few; v_gene: TRBV5-4; CDR3aa: CASSLVGRASEQYF; CDR3nt: TGTGCCAGCAGCTTGGTGGGGAGGGCCTCCGAGCAGTACTTC
d_gene: NA; j_gene: TRBJ2-1; abundance: NA; v_gene: TRBV6-6; CDR3aa: CASSYVQAEQFF; CDR3nt: TGTGCCAGCAGTTACGTCCAAGCTGAGCAGTTCTTC
d_gene: NA; j_gene: TRBJ2-7; abundance: NA; v_gene: TRBV5-4; CDR3aa: CASSWSRVVYEQYF; CDR3nt: TGTGCCAGCAGCTGGAGCCGGGTTGTTTACGAGCAGTACTTC
d_gene: NA; j_gene: TRBJ1-3; abundance: few; v_gene: TRBV9; CDR3aa: CASSPRFSGNTIYF; CDR3nt: TGTGCCAGCAGCCCCCGTTTCTCTGGAAACACCATATATTTT
d_gene: TRBD1; j_gene: TRBJ1-5; abundance: NA; v_gene: TRBV7-9; CDR3aa: CASSYEWGQYLQPQHF; CDR3nt: TGTGCCAGCAGCTACGAGTGGGGACAGTACCTTCAGCCCCAGCATTTT
d_gene: NA; j_gene: TRBJ2-5; abundance: NA; v_gene: TRBV5-1; CDR3aa: CASSLLASETQYF; CDR3nt: TGCGCCAGCAGCTTGTTAGCTTCGGAGACCCAGTACTTC
d_gene: NA; j_gene: TRBJ1-1; abundance: few; v_gene: TRBV12-5; CDR3aa: CASGRDNTEAFF; CDR3nt: TGTGCTAGTGGTCGGGATAACACTGAAGCTTTCTTT
d_gene: TRBD1; j_gene: TRBJ2-2; abundance: NA; v_gene: TRBV5-1; CDR3aa: CASSLITGVTGELFF; CDR3nt: TGCGCCAGCAGCTTGATAACAGGGGTCACCGGGGAGCTGTTTTTT
d_gene: TRBD1; j_gene: TRBJ1-4; abundance: few; v_gene: TRBV12-5; CDR3aa: CASGYQTGGGEKLFF; CDR3nt: TGTGCTAGTGGTTACCAGACAGGGGGTGGAGAAAAACTGTTTTTT
d_gene: NA; j_gene: TRBJ1-5; abundance: NA; v_gene: TRBV19; CDR3aa: CARQPGHLSNQPQHF; CDR3nt: TGTGCCAGACAACCGGGACACCTTAGCAATCAGCCCCAGCATTTT
d_gene: NA; j_gene: TRBJ2-1; abundance: NA; v_gene: TRBV27; CDR3aa: CASSPRPPYNEQFF; CDR3nt: TGTGCCAGCAGTCCCCGTCCCCCCTACAATGAGCAGTTCTTC
d_gene: NA; j_gene: TRBJ1-5; abundance: NA; v_gene: TRBV2; CDR3aa: CASSEGASVGNQPQHF; CDR3nt: TGTGCCAGCAGTGAAGGGGCGTCGGTGGGCAATCAGCCCCAGCATTTT